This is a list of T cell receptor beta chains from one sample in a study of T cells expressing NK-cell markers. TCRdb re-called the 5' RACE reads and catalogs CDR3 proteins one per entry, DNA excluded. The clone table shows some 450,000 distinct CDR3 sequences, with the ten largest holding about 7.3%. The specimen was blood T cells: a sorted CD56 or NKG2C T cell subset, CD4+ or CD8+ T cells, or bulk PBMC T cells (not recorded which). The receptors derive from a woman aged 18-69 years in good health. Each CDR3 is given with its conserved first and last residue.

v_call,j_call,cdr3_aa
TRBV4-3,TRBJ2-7,CASSHNGGFPYEQYF
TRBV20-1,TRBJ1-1,CSARDHDKAMNTEAFF
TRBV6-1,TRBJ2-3,CASSPARTGGGGTQYF
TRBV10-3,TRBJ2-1,CAIRSRHTGGNEQFF
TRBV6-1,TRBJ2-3,CASSQGTGGDTQYF
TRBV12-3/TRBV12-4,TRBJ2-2,CASRSRQGATGELFF
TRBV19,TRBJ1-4,CASSIDGRREATNEKLFF
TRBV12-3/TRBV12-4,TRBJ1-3,CASSLPTQMGNTIYF
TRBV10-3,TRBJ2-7,CAISDPLGAGEEGSSYEQYF
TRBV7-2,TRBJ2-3,CASSLVSGSTDTQYF
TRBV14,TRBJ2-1,CASSQDGTGLFHEQFF
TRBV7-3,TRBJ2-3,CASSPRSGRGYTDTQYF
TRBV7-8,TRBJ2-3,CASSLAGRTDTQYF
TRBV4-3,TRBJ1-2,CASSQELGVLSYGYTF
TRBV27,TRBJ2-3,CASSFRRGGRDTQYF
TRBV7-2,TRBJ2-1,CASSPVLAGDEQFF
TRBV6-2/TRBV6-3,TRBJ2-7,CASSYRYSGNGRRVCSEQYF
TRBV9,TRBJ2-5,CASSDKDGPETQYF
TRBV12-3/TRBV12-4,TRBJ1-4,CASSSGSRSHLGAGEKLFF
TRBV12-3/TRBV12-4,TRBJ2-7,CASRKNYEQYF
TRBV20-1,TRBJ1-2,CSARQGTSGYTF
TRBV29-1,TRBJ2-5,CSAVSGQETQYF